Shown below are 29 T cell receptor beta chains from a single sample sequenced in a study of CD4 T cells in relation to SARS-CoV-2 and coronaviruses. These receptors have no known antigen. CD4+ T cells from unexposed donors were obtained before the COVID-19 pandemic (2011-2018). After ten to eleven days of culture, CD4+ T cells were isolated. Some clones are missing from TCRdb's copy, which holds only in-frame ones; the method was immunoSEQ multiplex PCR. The table lists around 20,000 clones, just under 80% of them singletons, with 15% to 20% in the top ten. Sequencing was carried out using CD4+ T cells from PBMCs, cultured in vitro. These receptors all stem from a human donor in good health.

The rearrangement uses TRBV6-5 and TRBJ2-3; the D gene is possibly TRBD2 (6 bases). CDR3 length: 16 amino acids. Trimming pared 2 bases from V and 4 bases from J, leaving 16 bases between. CDR1 is MNHEY and CDR2 is SVGAGI in the germline V gene. CDR3 in DNA: TGTGCCAGCAGTTACGGTAGACTAGTAGGCCCAGATACGCAGTATTTT. It yields the protein CASSYGRLVGPDTQYF.

The rearrangement joins TRBV20-1 to TRBJ2-7; perhaps TRBD2 as D (6 bases). Germline V lookup: CDR1 DFQATT, CDR2 SNEGSKA (reference sequence). V shed 5 bases and J shed 7 bases, with 12 bases lying between them. There are 11 residues in the CDR3. The CDR3 loop is CSAVREVEQYF. In DNA, the CDR3 is TGCAGTGCTGTCAGGGAGGTAGAGCAGTACTTC.

The chain links TRBV5-6 to TRBJ2-6; tentative D call: TRBD1 (5 bases). Trimming pared 0 bases from V and 4 bases from J, leaving 17 bases between. CDR3 length: 18 amino acids. CDR1 and CDR2 from the germline V gene are SGHDT and YYEEEE. Written as DNA, the CDR3 is TGTGCCAGCAGCTTGGTTGACAGACCCTCTCTCGGGGCCAACGTCCTGACTTTC. Translated: CASSLVDRPSLGANVLTF.

J is TRBJ2-7 and V is TRBV13, with TRBD2 identical over 7 bases. The CDR3 consists of 13 residues. Germline V gene sequence: CDR1 PRHDT, CDR2 FYEKMQ (reference sequence). V dropped 4 bases and J dropped 7; count of bases not matched to a gene: 7. In DNA, the CDR3 is TGTGCCAGCAGCTCGGGACTATTTGGGGAGCAGTACTTC. Amino acid sequence: CASSSGLFGEQYF.

V usage is TRBV20-1 and J usage is TRBJ2-1; D is unclear. This CDR3 comprises 11 residues. CDR1 and CDR2 from the germline V gene are DFQATT and SNEGSKA (reference sequence). Deletions cut 0 bases from V and 9 bases from J, with 6 bases between. The CDR3 sequence: CSAREDGEQFF. The DNA for the CDR3 is TGCAGTGCTAGAGAGGACGGTGAGCAGTTCTTC.

V is TRBV11-2 and J is TRBJ2-7; TRBD2 matches at 10 bases. The CDR3 sequence is 16 residues long. V gave up 5 bases and J gave up 7 bases; unmatched junction bases: 14. Germline V gene data show CDR1 as SGHAT and CDR2 as FQNNGV. The CDR3 reads CASSPTTSGLNREQYF. CDR3 coding DNA: TGTGCCAGCAGCCCGACGACTAGCGGGCTAAATAGGGAGCAGTACTTC.

This clone qualifies as medium-sized. This rearrangement joins TRBV19 to TRBJ2-1, with D tentatively TRBD1 (6 bases). The CDR3 loop spans 14 amino acids. Germline V gives CDR1 LNHDA, CDR2 SQIVND (reference sequence). With 4 bases removed from V and 1 base from J, the gap between germline ends came to 8 bases. CDR3 region: CASSTGDSYNEQFF. CDR3 bases: TGTGCCAGTAGTACAGGGGATTCCTACAATGAGCAGTTCTTC.

The V call is TRBV27, the J call TRBJ2-7, with D tentatively TRBD1 (6 bases). The CDR3 covers 17 residues. From germline, CDR1 is MNHEY and CDR2 SMNVEV (reference sequence). Trimming left V 6 bases short and J 3 bases short, with 24 bases between. CDR3 in amino acids: CASSQGLRDTVFYEQYF. The CDR3, as DNA: TGTGCCAGCAGCCAAGGGCTCCGGGACACCGTCTTCTACGAGCAGTACTTC.

CDR3 region: CSVEEAGTNTEAFF. The CDR3 DNA reads as TGCAGCGTTGAAGAGGCAGGGACGAACACTGAAGCTTTCTTT. V usage is TRBV29-1 and J usage is TRBJ1-1; maybe TRBD1 (5 bases). The V gene lost 0 bases and the J gene lost 1 base, with 9 bases spanning the gap. The germline V gene encodes CDR1 SQVTM and CDR2 ANQGSEA. The CDR3 sequence is 14 residues long. Full variable domain (remainder filled in from reference TRBV29-1 and TRBJ1-1): SAVISQKPSRDICQRGTSLTIQCQVDSQVTMMFWYRQQPGQSLTLIATANQGSEATYESGFVIDKFPISRPNLTFSTLTVSNMSPEDSSIYLCSVEEAGTNTEAFFGQGTRLTVV.

This clone was counted between two and nine times. V is TRBV2 and J is TRBJ1-5, with D perhaps matching TRBD1 (5 bases). The CDR3 is 13 amino acids. Deletions cut 6 bases from V and 4 bases from J, with 10 bases between. Germline V gene data show CDR1 as SNHLY and CDR2 as FYNNEI. CDR3 amino acids: CASRGDGNQPQHF. The CDR3 DNA follows: TGTGCCAGCAGAGGGGACGGTAATCAGCCCCAGCATTTT. The full variable domain, completed using reference TRBV2 and TRBJ1-5, is EPEVTQTPSHQVTQMGQEVILRCVPISNHLYFYWYRQILGQKVEFLVSFYNNEISEKSEIFDDQFSVERPDGSNFTLKIRSTKLEDSAMYFCASRGDGNQPQHFGDGTRLSIL.

This sequence joins TRBV12-3 or TRBV12-4 and TRBJ2-1; the match to TRBD2 covers 8 bases. This CDR3 is built from 13 residues. The V segment lost 6 bases and the J segment 6 bases; nucleotides outside the gene matches: 4. DNA for the CDR3: TGTGCCAGCAGGGGACTAGGTTCCAATGAGCAGTTCTTC. Translating gives CASRGLGSNEQFF.

CDR3 amino acids: CASSFTPNSGNTIYF. CDR3 coding DNA: TGTGCCAGCAGCTTTACACCGAACTCTGGAAACACCATATATTTT. This chain joins TRBV7-9 and TRBJ1-3, with D unresolved. This CDR3 region has 15 residues. The V end was cut by 3 bases, the J end by 0 bases, with 9 bases between. CDR1 is SEHNR, CDR2 FQNEAQ, per germline (reference sequence). The full variable domain, with the rest looked up from reference TRBV7-9 and TRBJ1-3, is DTGVSQNPRHKITKRGQNVTFRCDPISEHNRLYWYRQTLGQGPEFLTYFQNEAQLEKSRLLSDRFSAERPKGSFSTLEIQRTEQGDSAMYLCASSFTPNSGNTIYFGEGSWLTVV.

The chain employs TRBV30 and TRBJ1-3; 7 nucleotides match TRBD1. In germline, CDR1 is GTSNPN, CDR2 SVGIG (reference sequence). Trimming removed 7 bases from V and 4 bases from J; junction bases left unmatched: 7. The CDR3 sequence is 13 residues long. CDR3 coding DNA: TGTGCCTCGAATCGGGACAGAGGAAACACCATATATTTT. Its translation: CASNRDRGNTIYF.

The CDR3 sequence is CASSLTGQANEKLFF. Written as DNA, the CDR3 is TGTGCCAGCAGCCTTACGGGACAGGCTAATGAAAAACTGTTTTTT. The J gene is TRBJ1-4, the V gene TRBV5-6, with 8 bases fitting TRBD1. The ends lost 4 bases at V and 3 bases at J; junction bases unmatched: 5. This CDR3 has 15 amino acids. Germline assignment: CDR1 SGHDT and CDR2 YYEEEE.

The V gene is TRBV6-5, the J gene TRBJ1-5; TRBD1 matches at 12 bases. Trimming removed 6 bases from V and 6 bases from J; junction bases left unmatched: 6. The CDR3 is made up of 15 amino acids. Germline V CDR1 and CDR2: MNHEY, SVGAGI. The CDR3 sequence: CASSPGQGASQPQHF. The CDR3 DNA is TGTGCCAGCAGCCCGGGACAGGGGGCGAGTCAGCCCCAGCATTTT.

CDR3 sequence (DNA): TGTGCCAGTAGTAGGGGACTAGCGGGAGTCAATGAGCAGTTCTTC. This translates into CASSRGLAGVNEQFF. The V gene is TRBV19, the J gene TRBJ2-1, with 14 bases fitting TRBD2. The CDR3 contains 15 residues. Germline values: CDR1 LNHDA, CDR2 SQIVND (reference sequence). V lost 4 bases to trimming and J lost 6 bases; unmatched junction nucleotides: 2.

The V call is TRBV30, the J call TRBJ1-2; D unresolved. The CDR3 covers 18 residues. Per the germline V gene, CDR1 is GTSNPN and CDR2 is SVGIG (reference sequence). V was trimmed by 3 bases and J by 0 bases, leaving 23 bases between them. CDR3 nucleotide sequence: TGTGCCTGGAGCATTACCAGGACGCCGTCGTACGCTAACTATGGCTACACCTTC. It codes for CAWSITRTPSYANYGYTF.

The gene calls are TRBV10-3 and TRBJ2-3; 8 bases map to TRBD2. CDR1 is ENHRY and CDR2 is SYGVKD in the germline V gene. The CDR3 is 14 residues long. V lost 3 bases and J lost 3; bases outside the gene matches: 2. The CDR3 loop is CAISEGLATDTQYF. CDR3 DNA: TGTGCCATCAGTGAAGGACTAGCAACAGATACGCAGTATTTT.

The CDR3 nucleotides are TGCGCCAGCAGCCCGGGAGGGACTAGCGTTTACAATGAGCAGTTCTTC. Protein sequence: CASSPGGTSVYNEQFF. V is TRBV5-1 and J is TRBJ2-1, with 10 bases that match TRBD2. Germline CDR1 and CDR2: SGHRS and YFSETQ. The V segment lost 4 bases and the J segment 4 bases; nucleotides outside the gene matches: 8. The CDR3 is 16 amino acids.

This clone was found a few times. The J gene is TRBJ1-5, the V gene TRBV3-1 (or the pseudogene TRBV3-2); 7 bases match TRBD1. This CDR3 spans 12 amino acids. In germline, CDR1 is LGHDT, CDR2 YNNKEL (reference sequence). Unmatched junction bases numbered 5, after V lost 1 base and J lost 14 bases. CDR3 sequence reads: CASSQAGGRKHF. CDR3 sequence (DNA): TGTGCCAGCAGCCAAGCAGGGGGACGGAAGCATTTT.

The chain combines TRBV9 with TRBJ1-1, with D uncertain. Trimming removed 0 bases from V and 5 bases from J, with 8 bases in between. CDR3 length equals 13 residues. CDR1 SGDLS and CDR2 YYNGEE come from the germline V gene. CDR3 region: CASSVEGRTEAFF. CDR3 nucleotide sequence: TGTGCCAGCAGCGTAGAAGGGAGAACTGAAGCTTTCTTT. Full variable domain (missing parts from reference TRBV9 and TRBJ1-1): DSGVTQTPKHLITATGQRVTLRCSPRSGDLSVYWYQQSLDQGLQFLIQYYNGEERAKGNILERFSAQQFPDLHSELNLSSLELGDSALYFCASSVEGRTEAFFGQGTRLTVV.

V gene TRBV5-1 combines with J gene TRBJ2-3; TRBD2 matches at 13 bases. With V trimmed by 4 bases and J by 2 bases, 4 bases remained unmatched. Germline V gene sequence: CDR1 SGHRS, CDR2 YFSETQ. The CDR3 has 16 residues. Written as DNA, the CDR3 is TGCGCCAGCAGCCCCACTAGCGGGAGGGACACAGATACGCAGTATTTT. It translates to CASSPTSGRDTDTQYF.

J is TRBJ2-6 and V is TRBV3-1 (or the pseudogene TRBV3-2); 11 bases line up with TRBD1. This CDR3 is 18 amino acids long. Germline lookup yields CDR1 LGHDT and CDR2 YNNKEL (reference sequence). With V trimmed by 4 bases and J by 0 bases, 5 bases remained unmatched. Here the CDR3 DNA reads TGTGCCAGCAGCCTTCGGACAGGGGGCATCTCTGGGGCCAACGTCCTGACTTTC. It translates to CASSLRTGGISGANVLTF.

This clone turned up a few times. The chain employs TRBV25-1 and TRBJ2-1, with D perhaps matching TRBD2 (7 bases). The germline V gene encodes CDR1 MGHDK and CDR2 SYGVNS. The CDR3 has 16 residues. V gave up 1 base and J gave up 3 bases, with 13 bases separating them. CDR3 nucleotides: TGTGCCAGCAGTGAATTGGGGGGGGGACACTACAATGAGCAGTTCTTC. Residues: CASSELGGGHYNEQFF.

The chain is built from TRBV5-1 and TRBJ2-7, with 14 bases that match TRBD2. The junction had 20 bases not matched to a gene; V was cut back by 8 bases and J by 4 bases. The CDR3 has 19 amino acids. Germline CDR1 is SGHRS and CDR2 is YFSETQ. Written as DNA, the CDR3 is TGCGCCAGTCGGGACATTGGCGCCGGGACTAGCGGGAGTTGGTACGAGCAGTACTTC. Translation: CASRDIGAGTSGSWYEQYF.

The V and J genes are TRBV19 and TRBJ1-2; possibly TRBD1 for D (5 bases). The CDR3 runs 15 residues. V dropped 4 bases and J dropped 1 base, with 13 bases sitting between them. Germline V gene data show CDR1 as LNHDA and CDR2 as SQIVND (reference sequence). The CDR3 nucleotides are TGTGCCAGTAGTACGGACACCGGGAATAACTATGGCTACACCTTC. It yields the protein CASSTDTGNNYGYTF.

The chain recombines TRBV7-8 with TRBJ1-1; maybe TRBD1 (6 bases). CDR1 is SGHVS and CDR2 is FQNEAQ in the germline V gene. The length of the CDR3 is 14 residues. Trimming removed 2 bases from V and 1 base from J, with 8 bases in between. CDR3 coding DNA: TGTGCCAGCAGCTTACCGGGACAGAACACTGAAGCTTTCTTT. Protein product: CASSLPGQNTEAFF.

This sequence joins TRBV20-1 and TRBJ1-1, with D unresolved. CDR3 length equals 11 residues. V was trimmed by 4 bases and J by 7 bases, leaving 10 bases between them. Germline CDR1 and CDR2: DFQATT and SNEGSKA (reference sequence). This chain's CDR3 is CSATPQSEAFF. The CDR3 nucleotides read TGCAGTGCTACCCCTCAGAGTGAAGCTTTCTTT.

The gene calls are TRBV5-6 and TRBJ2-3; no clear D. With 1 base removed from V and 0 bases from J, the gap between germline ends came to 15 bases. The length of the CDR3 is 17 residues. Germline lookup yields CDR1 SGHDT and CDR2 YYEEEE. The CDR3 protein is CASSLFRAQSSTDTQYF. As DNA, the CDR3 is TGTGCCAGCAGCTTGTTCCGGGCCCAATCTAGCACAGATACGCAGTATTTT.